These T cell receptor beta chains were read from a single sample in a study of OX40 agonist ivuxolimab in advanced cancers. Generated by immunoSEQ multiplex PCR, the TCRdb table keeps only in-frame clones and is missing some. Here the sample spans 7,900 or so clones, over 60% being singletons. This specimen consisted of CD4+ or CD8+ T cells sorted from blood, obtained in a trial of the OX40 agonist ivuxolimab. The receptor set was obtained from an adult with an advanced solid tumor such as melanoma, head and neck, liver or kidney cancer. The CDR3 runs from the conserved cysteine through the conserved F or W. Fields, in order: CDR3 protein, CDR3 DNA, V gene, clone size, J gene, D gene. D genes are given only for firm matches. Clone size is given for some rows only: seen once, a few or many times, or a class if the clone is expanded.

CASSLEAGDLYNEQFF,TGTGCCAGCAGCTTAGAGGCGGGGGACCTCTACAATGAGCAGTTCTTC,TRBV7-9,medium-sized,TRBJ2-1,TRBD2
CASSPIGVGNQPQHF,TGTGCCAGCAGTCCGATCGGGGTTGGCAATCAGCCCCAGCATTTT,TRBV27,.,TRBJ1-5,.
CASSPGIGVNQPQHF,TGTGCCAGCTCACCAGGCATAGGGGTCAATCAGCCCCAGCATTTT,TRBV18,.,TRBJ1-5,.
CASSVYVGYGYTF,TGTGCCAGCAGCGTTTACGTCGGCTATGGCTACACCTTC,TRBV9,.,TRBJ1-2,.
CAISESGVSGANVLTF,TGTGCCATCAGTGAGTCGGGAGTCTCTGGGGCCAACGTCCTGACTTTC,TRBV10-3,.,TRBJ2-6,.
CASSPSWTGTVGQYF,TGTGCCAGCAGCCCCAGCTGGACAGGGACGGTTGGTCAGTACTTC,TRBV11-2,medium-sized,TRBJ2-4,TRBD1
CASSQGTVEGSGNTIYF,TGCGCCAGCAGCCAAGGTACCGTGGAGGGCTCTGGAAACACCATATATTTT,TRBV4-3,.,TRBJ1-3,.
CAWLPGQGFSRGYTF,TGTGCCTGGCTACCGGGACAGGGGTTCTCTCGGGGCTACACCTTC,TRBV30,.,TRBJ1-2,TRBD1
CASSLGGGGDGIDTQYF,TGTGCCAGCAGCTTAGGGGGCGGGGGGGACGGTATCGATACGCAGTATTTT,TRBV7-2,.,TRBJ2-3,TRBD2
CASKREGTYYEQYF,TGTGCCAGCAAACGGGAGGGCACCTACTACGAGCAGTACTTC,TRBV2,.,TRBJ2-7,TRBD2
CARSPRGVEQYF,TGTGCCAGAAGCCCCAGGGGGGTCGAGCAGTACTTC,TRBV7-5,.,TRBJ2-7,.
CASSLETTGELFF,TGTGCCAGCAGCTTAGAGACGACCGGGGAGCTGTTTTTT,TRBV7-2,.,TRBJ2-2,.
CAWNLKGSTEAFF,TGTGCCTGGAACCTAAAGGGGAGCACTGAAGCTTTCTTT,TRBV30,.,TRBJ1-1,.
CAISEPGTGVLTEAFF,TGTGCCATCAGTGAGCCCGGGACAGGAGTTTTAACTGAAGCTTTCTTT,TRBV10-3,.,TRBJ1-1,TRBD1
CASSYFTDNTEAFF,TGTGCCAGCAGTTACTTCACAGATAACACTGAAGCTTTCTTT,TRBV6-5,.,TRBJ1-1,.
CASSLPQGGKSTDTQYF,TGTGCCAGCAGCCTGCCCCAGGGGGGTAAGAGCACAGATACGCAGTATTTT,TRBV28,once,TRBJ2-3,.
CASSVLSTSQETQYF,TGTGCCAGCAGCGTATTGAGTACTAGCCAAGAGACCCAGTACTTC,TRBV9,.,TRBJ2-5,.